These 16 T cell receptor beta chains share one sample of origin, sequenced in a study of blood T cell dynamics during melanoma immunotherapy. Described time point: pre-treatment baseline. Measured with immunoSEQ multiplex PCR; TCRdb has only the in-frame clones, and not every one. The sample carries approximately 9,600 clones, 88% recorded once. The specimen was blood, collected from a patient treated with checkpoint blockade. Receptors originate from a human donor with melanoma.

The chain has TRBV7-3 and TRBJ2-2; D perhaps matches TRBD2 (6 bases). Per the germline V gene, CDR1 is SGHTA and CDR2 is FQGTGA. CDR3 length: 13 amino acids. V lost 5 bases and J lost 6, with 10 bases in between. The CDR3 DNA sequence: TGTGCCAGCAGCCTCGGGGGAGCCGGGGAGCTGTTTTTT. Its protein is CASSLGGAGELFF.

The chain combines TRBV2 with TRBJ1-2; D perhaps matches TRBD1 (6 bases). Trimming took off 6 bases at V and 6 bases at J, with 14 bases between the two ends. The CDR3 is 13 residues long. CDR1 and CDR2 from the germline V gene are SNHLY and FYNNEI. CDR3 region: CASRPPGQNGYTF. CDR3 bases: TGTGCCAGCAGGCCCCCAGGACAGAATGGCTACACCTTC.

This rearrangement joins TRBV15 to TRBJ2-3; TRBD2 might be the D (5 bases). V gave up 1 base and J gave up 2 bases, with 10 bases separating them. This CDR3 spans 15 amino acids. Germline CDR1 is LNHNV and CDR2 is YYDKDF (reference sequence). The CDR3 coding sequence is TGTGCCACCAGCAGAGGACGAGGGAACACAGATACGCAGTATTTT. Translated: CATSRGRGNTDTQYF.

V is TRBV7-9 and J is TRBJ2-1, with 9 bases fitting TRBD2. After removal of 5 bases from V and 6 bases from J, the junction contained 8 bases not matched to a gene. CDR1 is SEHNR and CDR2 is FQNEAQ in the germline V gene (reference sequence). This CDR3 has 15 residues. CDR3 protein: CASSLGAGGINEQFF. The CDR3 nucleotides read TGTGCCAGCAGCCTTGGGGCGGGAGGGATCAATGAGCAGTTCTTC. The whole variable domain, remainder taken from reference TRBV7-9 and TRBJ2-1, is DTGVSQNPRHKITKRGQNVTFRCDPISEHNRLYWYRQTLGQGPEFLTYFQNEAQLEKSRLLSDRFSAERPKGSFSTLEIQRTEQGDSAMYLCASSLGAGGINEQFFGPGTRLTVL.

The chain recombines TRBV5-1 with TRBJ2-5; D is unclear. Germline CDR1 and CDR2: SGHRS and YFSETQ. This CDR3 is 12 amino acids long. Trimming pared 4 bases from V and 5 bases from J, leaving 9 bases between. CDR3 coding DNA: TGCGCCAGCAGCCCCCCCGGGGAGACCCAGTACTTC. Its protein is CASSPPGETQYF.

The chain carries TRBV7-2 and TRBJ2-3, with 11 positions matching TRBD2. From germline, CDR1 is SGHTA and CDR2 FQGNSA. The CDR3 length is 16 residues. V lost 3 bases and J lost 2; bases outside the gene matches: 4. In nucleotides, the CDR3 is TGTGCCAGCAGCTTTCATAGCGGGGGGGCCACAGATACGCAGTATTTT. This translates into CASSFHSGGATDTQYF.

The gene calls are TRBV7-9 and TRBJ1-4; D uncertain. Looked up from germline, CDR1 is SEHNR and CDR2 is FQNEAQ (reference sequence). The CDR3 is made up of 15 amino acids. Trimming pared 5 bases from V and 3 bases from J, leaving 13 bases between. For the CDR3, the DNA is TGTGCCAGCAGCCCCCGAGCGGGGTCTAATGAAAAACTGTTTTTT. This gives the protein CASSPRAGSNEKLFF.

V and J are TRBV28 and TRBJ2-3; 8 bases line up with TRBD2. Unmatched junction bases numbered 8, after V lost 4 bases and J lost 5 bases. The CDR3 spans 15 residues. Germline V gene sequence: CDR1 MDHEN, CDR2 SYDVKM. CDR3 amino acids: CASSSSGPRIDTQYF. CDR3 DNA sequence: TGTGCCAGCAGTTCTAGCGGGCCACGGATAGATACGCAGTATTTT.

Only a few counts were recorded for this clone. For the CDR3, the DNA is TGTGCCAGCTGTACAGGGAATAGCAATCAGCCCCAGCATTTT. Translating gives CASCTGNSNQPQHF. The rearrangement joins TRBV2 to TRBJ1-5; D possibly corresponds to TRBD1 (6 bases). There are 14 residues in the CDR3. Germline V gene data show CDR1 as SNHLY and CDR2 as FYNNEI. V lost 8 bases and J lost 0, with 11 bases in between.

This clone has a handful of counts. The gene calls are TRBV7-6 and TRBJ1-1; TRBD1 aligns across 7 bases. This CDR3 comprises 14 residues. J gave up 0 bases and V 4 bases, and 2 bases lay outside the gene matches. Germline CDR1 is SGHVS and CDR2 is FNYEAQ. DNA of the CDR3: TGTGCCAGCAGCTCGGGACAGCTGAACACTGAAGCTTTCTTT. It encodes CASSSGQLNTEAFF.

This clone was recorded once. The chain couples TRBV7-2 to TRBJ2-1; 10 positions agree with TRBD2. CDR3 length equals 15 residues. V shed 1 base, J shed 8 bases, and the junction held 5 bases outside the gene matches. Germline V gene data show CDR1 as SGHTA and CDR2 as FQGNSA. CDR3 in amino acids: CASSLGLAGDYEQFF. CDR3 nucleotide sequence: TGTGCCAGCAGCTTAGGGCTAGCGGGGGATTATGAGCAGTTCTTC.

The chain is built from TRBV5-1 and TRBJ2-2, with 11 positions matching TRBD2. Germline loops: CDR1 SGHRS, CDR2 YFSETQ. V lost 4 bases and J lost 7; bases outside the gene matches: 9. The length of the CDR3 is 16 residues. The CDR3 spells CASSPTSGSKDGELFF. The CDR3, as DNA: TGCGCCAGCAGCCCTACTAGCGGGAGTAAAGACGGGGAGCTGTTTTTT.

The chain employs TRBV7-2 and TRBJ1-2; possible D gene TRBD1, 5 bases. Trimming removed 4 bases at V and 6 bases at J, with 12 bases between. This CDR3 has 13 residues. Germline lookup yields CDR1 SGHTA and CDR2 FQGNSA. CDR3 nucleotide sequence: TGTGCCAGCAGCTCACGTTGGGGGGATGGCTACACCTTC. Protein: CASSSRWGDGYTF.

This chain joins TRBV2 and TRBJ2-1, with D possibly matching TRBD2 (6 bases). Germline values: CDR1 SNHLY, CDR2 FYNNEI. The CDR3 is made up of 15 amino acids. V lost 6 bases and J 2 bases, leaving 14 bases between the germline ends. The CDR3 protein is CASSFGGGPYNEQFF. The DNA of the CDR3 is TGTGCCAGCAGCTTTGGGGGAGGTCCCTACAATGAGCAGTTCTTC.

The rearrangement links TRBV6-5 to TRBJ2-4; D may be TRBD2 (5 bases). V was shortened by 6 bases and J by 3 bases, with 12 bases between the two germline ends. Per the germline V gene, CDR1 is MNHEY and CDR2 is SVGAGI. This CDR3 has 14 amino acids. The CDR3 DNA is TGTGCCAGCAGCACGACCGGGGTCAAAAACATTCAGTACTTC. Translated, it gives CASSTTGVKNIQYF.

V gene TRBV29-1 combines with J gene TRBJ2-7; the D call may be TRBD1 or TRBD2 (5 bases each). V was pared by 4 bases and J by 5 bases, with 15 bases between. The CDR3 consists of 13 residues. Germline V gene data show CDR1 as SQVTM and CDR2 as ANQGSEA. CDR3 amino acids: CSVVGERLHEQYF. CDR3 DNA sequence: TGCAGCGTTGTGGGGGAGCGACTTCACGAGCAGTACTTC.